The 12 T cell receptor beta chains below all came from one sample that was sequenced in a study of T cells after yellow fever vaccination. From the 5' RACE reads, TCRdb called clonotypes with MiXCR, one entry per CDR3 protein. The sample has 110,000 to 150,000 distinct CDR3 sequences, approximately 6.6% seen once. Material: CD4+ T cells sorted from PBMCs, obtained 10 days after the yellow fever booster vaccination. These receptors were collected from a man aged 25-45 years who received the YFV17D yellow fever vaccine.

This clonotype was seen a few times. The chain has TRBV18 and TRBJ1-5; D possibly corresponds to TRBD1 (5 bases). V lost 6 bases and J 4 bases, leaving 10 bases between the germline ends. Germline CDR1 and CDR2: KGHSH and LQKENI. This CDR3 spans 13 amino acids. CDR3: CASSGTVNQPQHF. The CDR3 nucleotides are TGTGCCAGCTCTGGGACGGTTAATCAGCCCCAGCATTTT.

The CDR3, as DNA: TGTGCCAGCAGCGCGCCGGGACTACCGCAGTATTTT. Translation: CASSAPGLPQYF. The J gene is TRBJ2-3, the V gene TRBV6-4; 7 nucleotides align to TRBD2. With 6 bases clipped from V and 10 bases from J, the junction kept 7 bases outside the gene matches. The CDR3 has 12 amino acids. Germline V gene lookup returns CDR1 MRHNA and CDR2 SNTAGT.

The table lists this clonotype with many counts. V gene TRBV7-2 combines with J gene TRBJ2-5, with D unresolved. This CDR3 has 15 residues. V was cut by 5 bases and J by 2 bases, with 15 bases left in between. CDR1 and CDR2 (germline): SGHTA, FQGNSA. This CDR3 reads CASSPPGRIQETQYF. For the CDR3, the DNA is TGTGCCAGCAGCCCCCCTGGAAGGATACAAGAGACCCAGTACTTC. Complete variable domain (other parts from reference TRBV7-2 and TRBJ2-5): GAGVSQSPSNKVTEKGKDVELRCDPISGHTALYWYRQSLGQGLEFLIYFQGNSAPDKSGLPSDRFSAERTGGSVSTLTIQRTQQEDSAVYLCASSPPGRIQETQYFGPGTRLLVL.

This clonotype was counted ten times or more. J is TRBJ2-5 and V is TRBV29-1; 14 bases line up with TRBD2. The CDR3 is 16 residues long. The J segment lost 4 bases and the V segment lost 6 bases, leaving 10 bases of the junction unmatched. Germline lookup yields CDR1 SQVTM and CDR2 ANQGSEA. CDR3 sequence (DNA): TGCAGCGTATCCAAGGGACTAGCGGGAGTCCTAGAGACCCAGTACTTC. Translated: CSVSKGLAGVLETQYF.

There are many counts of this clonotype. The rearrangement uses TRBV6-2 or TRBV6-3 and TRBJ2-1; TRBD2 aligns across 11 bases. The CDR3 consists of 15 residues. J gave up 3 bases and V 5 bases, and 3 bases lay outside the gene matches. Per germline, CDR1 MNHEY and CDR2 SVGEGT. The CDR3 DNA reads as TGTGCCAGCAGTCGGACTAGCGGGCACTACAATGAGCAGTTCTTC. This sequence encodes CASSRTSGHYNEQFF.

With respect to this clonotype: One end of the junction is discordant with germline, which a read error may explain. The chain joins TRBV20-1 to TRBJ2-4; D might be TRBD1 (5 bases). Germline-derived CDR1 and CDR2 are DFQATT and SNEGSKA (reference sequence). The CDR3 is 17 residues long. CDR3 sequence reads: CCARDWVAGFTKNIQYF. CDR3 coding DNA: TGCTGTGCTAGAGATTGGGTGGCAGGGTTTACCAAAAACATTCAGTACTTC.

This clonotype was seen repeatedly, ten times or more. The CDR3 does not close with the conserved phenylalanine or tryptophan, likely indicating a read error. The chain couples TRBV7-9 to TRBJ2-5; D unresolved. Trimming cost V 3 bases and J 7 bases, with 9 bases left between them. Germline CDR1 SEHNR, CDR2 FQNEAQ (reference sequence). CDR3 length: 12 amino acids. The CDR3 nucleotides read TGTGCCAGCAGCTTTGAGGTTAGGACCCAGTACTCC. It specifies CASSFEVRTQYS.

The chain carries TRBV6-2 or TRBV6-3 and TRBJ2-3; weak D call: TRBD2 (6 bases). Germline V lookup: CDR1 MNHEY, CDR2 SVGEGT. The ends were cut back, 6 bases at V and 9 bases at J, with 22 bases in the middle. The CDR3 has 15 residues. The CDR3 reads CASSSPERAVETQYF. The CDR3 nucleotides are TGTGCCAGCAGCTCACCCGAGCGGGCTGTAGAGACGCAGTATTTT.

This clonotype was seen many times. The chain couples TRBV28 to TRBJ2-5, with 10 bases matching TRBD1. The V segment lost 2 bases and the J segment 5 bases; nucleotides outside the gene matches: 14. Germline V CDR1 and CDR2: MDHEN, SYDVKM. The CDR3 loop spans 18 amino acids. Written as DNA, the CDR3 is TGTGCCAGCAGTTTAACCGGGACAGGGTGGGGACAGGGGGAGACCCAGTACTTC. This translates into CASSLTGTGWGQGETQYF.

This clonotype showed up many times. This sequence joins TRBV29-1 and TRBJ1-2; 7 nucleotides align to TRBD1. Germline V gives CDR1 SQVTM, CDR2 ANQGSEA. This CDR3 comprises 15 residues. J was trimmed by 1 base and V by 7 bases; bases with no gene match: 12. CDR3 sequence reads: CSADGDRPLNYGYTF. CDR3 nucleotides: TGCAGCGCCGATGGGGACAGACCCCTTAACTATGGCTACACCTTC.

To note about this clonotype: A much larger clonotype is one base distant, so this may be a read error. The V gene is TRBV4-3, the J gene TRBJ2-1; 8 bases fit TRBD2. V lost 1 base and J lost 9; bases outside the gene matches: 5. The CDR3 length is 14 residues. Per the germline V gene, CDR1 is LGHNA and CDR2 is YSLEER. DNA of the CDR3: TGCGCCAGCAGCCAAGGAGGGGCGGGGGGTGAGCAGTTCTTC. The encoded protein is CASSQGGAGGEQFF.

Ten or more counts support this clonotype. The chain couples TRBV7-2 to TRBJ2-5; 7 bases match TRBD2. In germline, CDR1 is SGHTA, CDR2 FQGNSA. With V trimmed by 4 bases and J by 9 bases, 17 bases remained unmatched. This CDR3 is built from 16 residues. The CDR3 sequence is CASSSRTSKAAGAQYF. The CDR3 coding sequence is TGTGCCAGCAGCTCTCGGACTAGTAAGGCGGCGGGGGCCCAGTACTTC.